This T cell receptor beta chain was sequenced during a study of identical twins. J was trimmed by 2 bases and V by 5 bases; bases with no gene match: 9. Germline V lookup: CDR1 SQVTM, CDR2 ANQGSEA. The CDR3 totals 14 residues. MiXCR, applied by TCRdb to the 5' RACE reads, yields one record per CDR3 protein. Of about 530,000 distinct CDR3 sequences in the sample, about a fifth are singletons; the top ten hold approximately 0.52%. Every donor was a healthy Caucasian. These records were also assigned to another study, of yellow fever vaccine responses in identical twins. In that study: Twins reportedly appeared to share part of their vaccine T cell response while keeping part individual.

This receptor was identified in a woman aged 18-29 years in good health. The chain has TRBV29-1 and TRBJ2-7; 7 bases fit TRBD1. What was sequenced was CD4+ T cells sorted from blood. The CDR3 nucleotides are TGCAGCGTTCGACAGGGCCAGTCCCCCTACGAGCAGTACTTC. Translation gives CSVRQGQSPYEQYF.